Presented here are 31 T cell receptor beta chains from one specimen sequenced in a study of blood T cell repertoires in COVID-19 (dated by TCRdb to the early 2020s). Library preparation was by the immunoSEQ multiplex PCR assay. TCRdb obtained this table from immuneACCESS and retained in-frame rearrangements with V and J assigned. These tables miss some clones; where compared with another copy, unresolved V genes account for less than half of the shortfall, and the remainder is unexplained. The sample profile shows under 200,000 clones; less than 85% of them were found once. The ten largest clones take up more than 4.5% of the sample. What was sequenced was PBMCs or T cells enriched from blood (not recorded which). The receptors stem from an older woman with acute COVID-19.

The gene calls are TRBV6-2 or TRBV6-3 and TRBJ2-5; D may be TRBD2 (7 bases). CDR1 and CDR2 from the germline V gene are MNHEY and SVGEGT. V was shortened by 3 bases and J by 5 bases, with 19 bases between the two germline ends. This CDR3 is 16 amino acids long. This CDR3 reads CASSYIGGGAEETQYF. DNA of the CDR3: TGTGCCAGCAGTTATATTGGAGGGGGGGCCGAGGAGACCCAGTACTTC.

V gene TRBV7-2 combines with J gene TRBJ2-1, with D maybe TRBD2 (5 bases). This CDR3 is 15 amino acids long. CDR1 and CDR2 (germline): SGHTA, FQGNSA. V was shortened by 1 base and J by 1 base, with 8 bases between the two germline ends. CDR3 region: CASSLGRGSYNEQFF. CDR3 DNA sequence: TGTGCCAGCAGCTTAGGGAGAGGGTCCTACAATGAGCAGTTCTTC.

The rearrangement links TRBV28 to TRBJ1-2; D is undetermined. V was cut by 2 bases and J by 5 bases, with 9 bases left in between. CDR1 and CDR2 from the germline V gene are MDHEN and SYDVKM. The CDR3 has 13 amino acids. The CDR3 region has the DNA TGTGCCAGCAGTTTACAGGCCGCATATGGCTACACCTTC. Amino acid sequence: CASSLQAAYGYTF.

This clone was picked up one time. The V and J genes are TRBV6-2 or TRBV6-3 and TRBJ2-3, with 12 bases that match TRBD2. Trimming took 2 bases from V and 3 from J; bases not matched to a gene: 3. Germline assignment: CDR1 MNHEY and CDR2 SVGEGT. The CDR3 is 16 amino acids. The CDR3 DNA reads as TGTGCCAGCAGTTACGGGCTAGCGGGAGGGACAGATACGCAGTATTTT. Translated, it gives CASSYGLAGGTDTQYF.

The rearrangement uses TRBV19 and TRBJ1-2; 7 bases match TRBD1. CDR1 is LNHDA, CDR2 SQIVND, per germline (reference sequence). There are 13 residues in the CDR3. J gave up 8 bases and V 5 bases, and 8 bases lay outside the gene matches. Here the CDR3 reads CASSPRQGAGYTF. CDR3 DNA: TGTGCCAGTAGTCCCAGACAGGGTGCCGGCTACACCTTC.

The rearrangement links TRBV4-3 to TRBJ2-2; 8 positions match TRBD2. Unmatched junction bases numbered 5, after V lost 4 bases and J lost 4 bases. CDR1 is LGHNA, CDR2 YSLEER, per germline. The CDR3 covers 15 residues. As DNA, the CDR3 is TGCGCCAGCAGCCCAGGCGGGGGGAGCACCGGGGAGCTGTTTTTT. It yields the protein CASSPGGGSTGELFF.

This sequence joins TRBV5-5 and TRBJ1-1; TRBD1 is a possible D gene (5 bases). V lost 1 base to trimming and J lost 5 bases, with 9 bases between them. This CDR3 is built from 13 residues. CDR1 and CDR2 from the germline V gene are SGHKS and YYEKEE (reference sequence). This chain's CDR3 is CASSLSRGTEAFF. CDR3 nucleotides: TGTGCCAGCAGCTTGTCACGGGGGACTGAAGCTTTCTTT.

This chain links TRBV2 with TRBJ1-4; TRBD1 is a possible D gene (5 bases). CDR1 and CDR2 from the germline V gene are SNHLY and FYNNEI. Trimming removed 6 bases at V and 7 bases at J, with 12 bases between. CDR3 length equals 13 residues. CDR3 sequence reads: CASRMGGGEKLFF. The DNA of the CDR3 is TGTGCCAGCAGGATGGGGGGAGGTGAAAAACTGTTTTTT.

The chain is built from TRBV27 and TRBJ1-5, with D possibly matching TRBD1 (5 bases). The V end lost 0 bases, the J end lost 4 bases, and 10 bases lay between the germline ends. CDR1 MNHEY and CDR2 SMNVEV come from the germline V gene (reference sequence). The CDR3 is made up of 15 amino acids. CDR3 loop: CASSLSRQGNQPQHF. CDR3 nucleotide sequence: TGTGCCAGCAGTTTATCGAGGCAGGGAAATCAGCCCCAGCATTTT.

CDR3 amino acids: CASSATGGLGEQFF. CDR3 in DNA: TGTGCCAGCAGCGCGACAGGGGGCCTAGGTGAGCAGTTCTTC. The chain has TRBV7-9 and TRBJ2-1, with TRBD1 identical over 10 bases. Germline V gene sequence: CDR1 SEHNR, CDR2 FQNEAQ (reference sequence). This CDR3 is 14 amino acids long. V lost 5 bases to trimming and J lost 9 bases; unmatched junction nucleotides: 7.

This clone was observed a handful of times. The chain carries TRBV12-5 and TRBJ1-2; no firm D call. The V gene lost 6 bases and the J gene lost 2 bases, with 25 bases spanning the gap. The germline gives CDR1 LGHNT, CDR2 FRNRAP. This CDR3 has 18 residues. The CDR3 protein is CASGKFPSPPGRNYGYTF. For the CDR3, the DNA is TGTGCTAGTGGCAAATTCCCCAGTCCACCGGGTAGGAACTATGGCTACACCTTC.

This clone was counted once. J is TRBJ2-1 and V is TRBV30, with 8 positions matching TRBD2. This CDR3 has 14 residues. The germline gives CDR1 GTSNPN, CDR2 SVGIG (reference sequence). With 4 bases clipped from V and 0 bases from J, the junction kept 2 bases outside the gene matches. CDR3: CAWTSGSSYNEQFF. The DNA of the CDR3 is TGTGCCTGGACGAGCGGGAGCTCCTACAATGAGCAGTTCTTC. Supplemented by reference TRBV30 and TRBJ2-1, the full variable domain reads SQTIHQWPATLVQPVGSPLSLECTVEGTSNPNLYWYRQAAGRGLQLLFYSVGIGQISSEVPQNLSASRPQDRQFILSSKKLLLSDSGFYLCAWTSGSSYNEQFFGPGTRLTVL.

The chain is built from TRBV10-3 and TRBJ1-3, with D tentatively TRBD1 (6 bases). The CDR3 is 18 residues long. The V gene lost 0 bases and the J gene lost 0 bases, with 15 bases spanning the gap. Germline lookup yields CDR1 ENHRY and CDR2 SYGVKD. The CDR3 sequence: CAISESRTALGSGNTIYF. CDR3 nucleotides: TGTGCCATCAGTGAGTCAAGGACAGCCCTCGGCTCTGGAAACACCATATATTTT.

This chain links TRBV27 with TRBJ1-5; D might be TRBD1 (5 bases). V was pared by 0 bases and J by 7 bases, with 7 bases between. CDR3 size: 13 residues. Germline V lookup: CDR1 MNHEY, CDR2 SMNVEV (reference sequence). The CDR3 loop is CASSLSQGQPQHF. CDR3 nucleotide sequence: TGTGCCAGCAGTTTATCGCAGGGCCAGCCCCAGCATTTT.

This chain connects TRBV7-9 to TRBJ1-1, with TRBD1 matching over 10 bases. Germline assignment: CDR1 SEHNR and CDR2 FQNEAQ (reference sequence). The CDR3 runs 16 residues. V dropped 3 bases and J dropped 7; count of bases not matched to a gene: 11. The CDR3 coding sequence is TGTGCCAGCAGCTTCCCCCGGACAGGGGGAGGGAGTGAAGCTTTCTTT. It translates to CASSFPRTGGGSEAFF.

This clone was seen just once. At one of its ends the junction is not consistent with the germline gene, which may arise from a read error. This chain links TRBV30 with TRBJ1-2, with 11 bases matching TRBD1. This CDR3 has 13 residues. Per germline, CDR1 GTSNPN and CDR2 SVGIG (reference sequence). DNA of the CDR3: TGTGCCTGGAGTAAAAGGGGACAGGGGGTTTTTGCCTTC. This encodes CAWSKRGQGVFAF.

This chain connects TRBV7-2 to TRBJ1-1, with 8 bases fitting TRBD1. Losses at the gene ends were 1 base for V and 1 base for J; bases not matched to a gene: 2. CDR1 and CDR2 (germline): SGHTA, FQGNSA. This CDR3 is 15 amino acids long. The CDR3: CASSLGGTGNTEAFF. The CDR3 nucleotides read TGTGCCAGCAGCTTAGGGGGGACAGGGAACACTGAAGCTTTCTTT.

V usage is TRBV6-5 and J usage is TRBJ2-7, with D possibly TRBD2 on 5 matching bases. Germline V gives CDR1 MNHEY, CDR2 SVGAGI. The CDR3 spans 15 residues. V was shortened by 5 bases and J by 0 bases, with 14 bases between the two germline ends. The CDR3 spells CASSRPGKTSYEQYF. DNA for the CDR3: TGTGCCAGCAGTCGCCCGGGAAAAACCTCCTACGAGCAGTACTTC.

The V call is TRBV23-1, the J call TRBJ1-2, with 7 bases that match TRBD1. TRBV23-1 qualifies as an ORF whose function is uncertain. The CDR3 has 14 residues. Losses at the gene ends were 6 bases for V and 3 bases for J; bases not matched to a gene: 7. CDR3 protein: CASSYSGTDYGYTF. The CDR3 DNA is TGCGCCAGCAGCTATTCCGGGACAGACTATGGCTACACCTTC.

This clone was observed a single time. V is TRBV5-5 and J is TRBJ2-2, with 8 bases that match TRBD1. Germline V lookup: CDR1 SGHKS, CDR2 YYEKEE (reference sequence). The CDR3 length is 14 residues. V was pared by 5 bases and J by 6 bases, with 6 bases of the junction left unmatched. This CDR3 is CASRVPGGSGELFF. The CDR3 DNA is TGTGCCAGCAGGGTACCAGGGGGCTCCGGGGAGCTGTTTTTT. Combining the CDR3 with reference TRBV5-5 and TRBJ2-2 gives the whole variable domain DAGVTQSPTHLIKTRGQQVTLRCSPISGHKSVSWYQQVLGQGPQFIFQYYEKEERGRGNFPDRFSARQFPNYSSELNVNALLLGDSALYLCASRVPGGSGELFFGEGSRLTVL.

The V call is TRBV27, the J call TRBJ1-2, with TRBD1 matching over 10 bases. Germline V CDR1 and CDR2: MNHEY, SMNVEV (reference sequence). The length of the CDR3 is 14 residues. After removal of 4 bases from V and 7 bases from J, the junction contained 6 bases not matched to a gene. The CDR3 reads CASSYATGGGGYTF. CDR3 bases: TGTGCCAGCAGTTACGCGACAGGGGGCGGTGGCTACACCTTC.

The J gene is TRBJ1-1, the V gene TRBV7-7; D is perhaps TRBD1 (5 bases). Trimming cost V 5 bases and J 5 bases, with 12 bases left between them. Germline V CDR1 and CDR2: SSHAT, FNYEAQ (reference sequence). CDR3 length: 13 residues. CDR3 coding DNA: TGTGCCAGCAGCCCAGGGTGGGGAACTGAAGCTTTCTTT. Amino acids: CASSPGWGTEAFF.

This clone was detected a few times. V usage is TRBV5-1 and J usage is TRBJ1-2; no definite D call. The CDR3 runs 13 residues. Trimming pared 3 bases from V and 13 bases from J, leaving 19 bases between. Germline assignment: CDR1 SGHRS and CDR2 YFSETQ. The DNA of the CDR3 is TGCGCCAGCAGCTCCACCCGGGAGGTGAAAGGCACCTTC. It specifies CASSSTREVKGTF.

In nucleotides, the CDR3 is TGCGCCAGCAGCCGGTTACTAGCGGGGAAAACAGATACGCAGTATTTT. Protein: CASSRLLAGKTDTQYF. The chain uses TRBV4-3 and TRBJ2-3; 10 nucleotides agree with TRBD2. Looked up from germline, CDR1 is LGHNA and CDR2 is YSLEER. Trimming cost V 4 bases and J 3 bases; bases outside gene matches: 7. There are 16 residues in the CDR3.

V and J are TRBV19 and TRBJ2-1; 10 bases line up with TRBD2. This CDR3 has 18 residues. Per the germline V gene, CDR1 is LNHDA and CDR2 is SQIVND (reference sequence). J was trimmed by 0 bases and V by 6 bases; bases with no gene match: 11. Written as DNA, the CDR3 is TGTGCCAGTAGGAAAGCGGGAGGGCCAGGGAGCTCCTACAATGAGCAGTTCTTC. It is translated as CASRKAGGPGSSYNEQFF. The full variable domain, with the rest looked up from reference TRBV19 and TRBJ2-1, is DGGITQSPKYLFRKEGQNVTLSCEQNLNHDAMYWYRQDPGQGLRLIYYSQIVNDFQKGDIAEGYSVSREKKESFPLTVTSAQKNPTAFYLCASRKAGGPGSSYNEQFFGPGTRLTVL.

This clone was counted once. The chain links TRBV18 to TRBJ1-5, with 9 nucleotides matching TRBD1. The V and J ends lost 5 bases and 6 bases, in that order; junction bases with no gene match: 2. The CDR3 has 13 amino acids. The V gene's germline CDR1 is KGHSH and CDR2 LQKENI. The DNA for the CDR3 is TGTGCCAGCTCAACACAGGGGGCTCAGCCCCAGCATTTT. Residues: CASSTQGAQPQHF.

J is TRBJ2-7 and V is TRBV6-5, with 10 bases matching TRBD2. Germline V gene sequence: CDR1 MNHEY, CDR2 SVGAGI. The CDR3 has 15 residues. V lost 6 bases and J lost 3; bases outside the gene matches: 8. The CDR3 bases are TGTGCCAGCAGCCCACTAGCGGGAATAAACTACGAGCAGTACGTC. Residues: CASSPLAGINYEQYV.

This clone was observed once. The V and J genes are TRBV4-3 and TRBJ1-2; TRBD1 might be the D (6 bases). Germline V gene lookup returns CDR1 LGHNA and CDR2 YSLEER. The germline V and J ends were trimmed by 8 bases and 5 bases, with 18 bases remaining between them. There are 14 residues in the CDR3. The CDR3 is CASAMQGQNYGYTF. The CDR3 nucleotides are TGCGCCAGCGCCATGCAAGGACAGAATTATGGCTACACCTTC.

This clone came up a few times. This chain joins TRBV6-2 or TRBV6-3 and TRBJ1-5; D is ambiguous. Deletions cut 0 bases from V and 2 bases from J, with 11 bases between. This CDR3 region has 16 residues. Germline-derived CDR1 and CDR2 are MNHEY and SVGEGT. Here the CDR3 reads CASSYSRGSGNQPQHF. The DNA of the CDR3 is TGTGCCAGCAGTTACTCCCGGGGAAGCGGCAATCAGCCCCAGCATTTT.

The genes are TRBV4-3 and TRBJ1-4; weak D call: TRBD1 (6 bases). Germline assignment: CDR1 LGHNA and CDR2 YSLEER. Trimming cost V 0 bases and J 8 bases, with 13 bases left between them. This CDR3 contains 15 residues. CDR3 sequence (DNA): TGCGCCAGCAGCCAAGATGGCAGGGGAGGGGAAAAACTGTTTTTT. As protein: CASSQDGRGGEKLFF.

Only one count was recorded for this clone. At one boundary the junction diverges from the germline segment, which might be a read error. The chain links TRBV6-5 to TRBJ1-5; D call uncertain. The CDR3 length is 13 residues. Germline V gene sequence: CDR1 MNHEY, CDR2 SVGAGI. The CDR3 DNA sequence: TGTGCCAGCAGACTCCATAGCAACCAGCCCCAGCATTTT. This gives the protein CASRLHSNQPQHF.